The present entry profiles one T cell receptor beta chain with its context. This sample is part of a study of radiotherapy plus CTLA-4 blockade in lung cancer. Sequencing was performed with immunoSEQ multiplex PCR; in TCRdb, only in-frame clones are kept and a portion is missing. The table includes approximately 38,000 clones, just over 85% detected once. Material: peripheral blood, obtained from a patient treated with radiotherapy plus ipilimumab. This clonotype was sampled from a human donor with non-small cell lung cancer whose response to radiotherapy plus ipilimumab could not be evaluated.

CDR3 sequence reads: CASSSGAGGGPNYGYTF. For the CDR3, the DNA is TGTGCCAGCAGTTCAGGGGCTGGCGGGGGCCCCAACTATGGCTACACCTTC. V and J are TRBV28 and TRBJ1-2; tentatively, D is TRBD1 (6 bases). Germline CDR1 is MDHEN and CDR2 is SYDVKM. V dropped 4 bases and J dropped 2 bases, with 20 bases sitting between them. This CDR3 has 17 amino acids.